This T cell receptor beta chain originates from a study of blood T cell repertoires in COVID-19. In the original analysis: Reference gene primer amplification gave nucleated cell count estimates. TCRdb keeps only in-frame clones here, not all; method: immunoSEQ multiplex PCR. That table furnishes V, J and clone size, whereas the DNA furnished D and trimming. The sample holds about 100,000 clones; roughly 85% are singletons and the top ten take around 17%. CDR3 size: 16 residues. V was clipped by 6 bases and J by 2 bases, with 18 bases between them. The germline CDR1 and CDR2 sequences are SNHLY and FYNNEI.

The chain is built from TRBV2 and TRBJ2-3, with D possibly being TRBD2 (7 bases). Sequencing input: peripheral blood. The clonotype originates from a human donor in a cohort sampled during active COVID-19. Here the CDR3 reads CASRDYAGANTDTQYF. The CDR3 nucleotides are TGTGCCAGCAGAGACTATGCGGGGGCGAACACAGATACGCAGTATTTT.